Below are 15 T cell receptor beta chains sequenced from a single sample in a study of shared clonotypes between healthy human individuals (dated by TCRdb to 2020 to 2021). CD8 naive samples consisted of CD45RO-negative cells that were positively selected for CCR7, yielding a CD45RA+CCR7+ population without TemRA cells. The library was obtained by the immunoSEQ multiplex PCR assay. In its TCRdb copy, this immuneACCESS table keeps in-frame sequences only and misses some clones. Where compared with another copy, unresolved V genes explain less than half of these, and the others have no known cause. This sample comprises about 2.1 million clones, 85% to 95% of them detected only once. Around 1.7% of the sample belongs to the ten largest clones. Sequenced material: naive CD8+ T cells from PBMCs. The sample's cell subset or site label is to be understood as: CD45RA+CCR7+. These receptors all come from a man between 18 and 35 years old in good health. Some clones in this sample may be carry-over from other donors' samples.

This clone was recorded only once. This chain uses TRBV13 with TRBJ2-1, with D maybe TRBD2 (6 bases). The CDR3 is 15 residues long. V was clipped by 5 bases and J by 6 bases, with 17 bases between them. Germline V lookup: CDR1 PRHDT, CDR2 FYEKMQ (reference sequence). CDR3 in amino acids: CASSPPSSGSNEQFF. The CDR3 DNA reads TGTGCCAGCAGCCCACCATCTTCCGGGAGCAATGAGCAGTTCTTC.

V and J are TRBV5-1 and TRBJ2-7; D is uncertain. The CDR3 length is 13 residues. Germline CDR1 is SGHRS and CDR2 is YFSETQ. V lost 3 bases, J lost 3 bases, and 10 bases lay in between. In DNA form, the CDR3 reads TGCGCCAGCAGCTCTACAGCCGACTACGAGCAGTACTTC. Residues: CASSSTADYEQYF.

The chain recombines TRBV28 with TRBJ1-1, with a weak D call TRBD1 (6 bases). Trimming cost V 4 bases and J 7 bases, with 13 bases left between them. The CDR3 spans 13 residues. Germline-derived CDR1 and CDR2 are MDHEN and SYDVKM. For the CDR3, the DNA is TGTGCCAGCAGTTCTAGGGGGTCGGGTGAAGCTTTCTTT. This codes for CASSSRGSGEAFF.

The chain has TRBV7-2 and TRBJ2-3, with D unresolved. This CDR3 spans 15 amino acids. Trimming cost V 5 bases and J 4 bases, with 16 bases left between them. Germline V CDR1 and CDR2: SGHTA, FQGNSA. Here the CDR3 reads CASSPTVNSPDTQYF. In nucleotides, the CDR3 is TGTGCCAGCAGCCCGACGGTCAATTCGCCAGATACGCAGTATTTT.

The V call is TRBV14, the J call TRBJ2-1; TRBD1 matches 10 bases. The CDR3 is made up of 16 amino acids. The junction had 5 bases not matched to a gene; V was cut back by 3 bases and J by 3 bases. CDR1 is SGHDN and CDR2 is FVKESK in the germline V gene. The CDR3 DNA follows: TGTGCCAGCAGCCATATACGGGACAGGGGCTACAATGAGCAGTTCTTC. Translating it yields CASSHIRDRGYNEQFF.

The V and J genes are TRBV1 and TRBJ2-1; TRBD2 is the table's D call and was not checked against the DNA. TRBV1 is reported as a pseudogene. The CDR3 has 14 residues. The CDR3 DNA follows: TGCACCAGCAGCCCCTTCCTCTCCTTCCATGAGCAGTTCTTC. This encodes CTSSPFLSFHEQFF.

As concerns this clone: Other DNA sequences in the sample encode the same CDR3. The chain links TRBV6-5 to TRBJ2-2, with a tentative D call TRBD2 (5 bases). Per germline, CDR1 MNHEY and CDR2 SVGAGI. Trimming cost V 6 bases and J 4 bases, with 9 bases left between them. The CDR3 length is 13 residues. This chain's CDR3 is CASSHRGTGELFF. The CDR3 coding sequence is TGTGCCAGCAGCCACCGGGGCACCGGGGAGCTGTTTTTT.

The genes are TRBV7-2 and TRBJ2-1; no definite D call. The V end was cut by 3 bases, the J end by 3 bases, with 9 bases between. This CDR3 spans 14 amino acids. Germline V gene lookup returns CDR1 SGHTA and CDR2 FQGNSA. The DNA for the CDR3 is TGTGCCAGCAGCTTCCAAGGGTACTACAATGAGCAGTTCTTC. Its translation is CASSFQGYYNEQFF.

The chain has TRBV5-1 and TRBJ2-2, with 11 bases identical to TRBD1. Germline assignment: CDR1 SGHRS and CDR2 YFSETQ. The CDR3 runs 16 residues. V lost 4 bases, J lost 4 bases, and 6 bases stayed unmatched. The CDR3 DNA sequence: TGCGCCAGCAGCAAAGGACAGGGGGCGGGCACCGGGGAGCTGTTTTTT. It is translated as CASSKGQGAGTGELFF.

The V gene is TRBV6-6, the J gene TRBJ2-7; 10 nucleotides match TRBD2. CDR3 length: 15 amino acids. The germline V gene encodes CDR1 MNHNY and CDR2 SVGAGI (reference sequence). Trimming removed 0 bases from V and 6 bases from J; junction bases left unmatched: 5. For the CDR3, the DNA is TGTGCCAGCAGTTACTCTGAACTAGCGGGACGCGAGCAGTACTTC. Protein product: CASSYSELAGREQYF.

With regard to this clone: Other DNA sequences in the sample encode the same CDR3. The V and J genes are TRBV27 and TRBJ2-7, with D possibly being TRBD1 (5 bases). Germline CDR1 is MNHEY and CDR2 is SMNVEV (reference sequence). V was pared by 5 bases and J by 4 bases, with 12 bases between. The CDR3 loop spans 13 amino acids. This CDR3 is CASSPRVGYEQYF. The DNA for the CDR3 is TGTGCCAGCAGTCCCAGGGTGGGGTACGAGCAGTACTTC.

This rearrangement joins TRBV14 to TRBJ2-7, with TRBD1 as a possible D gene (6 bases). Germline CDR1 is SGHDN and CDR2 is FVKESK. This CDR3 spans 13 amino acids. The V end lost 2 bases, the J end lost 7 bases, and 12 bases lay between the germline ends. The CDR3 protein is CASSQPIQGEQYF. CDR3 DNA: TGTGCCAGCAGCCAACCTATTCAGGGGGAGCAGTACTTC. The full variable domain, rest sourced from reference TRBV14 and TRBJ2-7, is EAGVTQFPSHSVIEKGQTVTLRCDPISGHDNLYWYRRVMGKEIKFLLHFVKESKQDESGMPNNRFLAERTGGTYSTLKVQPAELEDSGVYFCASSQPIQGEQYFGPGTRLTVT.

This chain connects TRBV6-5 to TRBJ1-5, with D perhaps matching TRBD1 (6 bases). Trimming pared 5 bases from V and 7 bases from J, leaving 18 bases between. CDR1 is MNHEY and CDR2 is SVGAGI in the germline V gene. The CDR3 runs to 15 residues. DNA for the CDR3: TGTGCCAGCAGTCTGGGGGGGCAGGCTTACCAGCCCCAGCATTTT. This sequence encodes CASSLGGQAYQPQHF.

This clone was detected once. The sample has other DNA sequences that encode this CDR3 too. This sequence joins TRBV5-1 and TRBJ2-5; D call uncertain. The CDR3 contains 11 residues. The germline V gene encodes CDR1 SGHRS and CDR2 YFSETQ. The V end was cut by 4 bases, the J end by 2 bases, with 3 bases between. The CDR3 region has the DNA TGCGCCAGCAGCCTACAAGAGACCCAGTACTTC. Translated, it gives CASSLQETQYF.

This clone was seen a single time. CDR3 sequence reads: CASSEAHFPYYGYTF. CDR3 sequence (DNA): TGTGCCAGCAGTGAAGCTCATTTCCCGTACTATGGCTACACCTTC. The V call is TRBV6-1, the J call TRBJ1-2; no definite D call. V lost 0 bases and J 3 bases, leaving 11 bases between the germline ends. This CDR3 comprises 15 residues. Germline V lookup: CDR1 MNHNS, CDR2 SASEGT.